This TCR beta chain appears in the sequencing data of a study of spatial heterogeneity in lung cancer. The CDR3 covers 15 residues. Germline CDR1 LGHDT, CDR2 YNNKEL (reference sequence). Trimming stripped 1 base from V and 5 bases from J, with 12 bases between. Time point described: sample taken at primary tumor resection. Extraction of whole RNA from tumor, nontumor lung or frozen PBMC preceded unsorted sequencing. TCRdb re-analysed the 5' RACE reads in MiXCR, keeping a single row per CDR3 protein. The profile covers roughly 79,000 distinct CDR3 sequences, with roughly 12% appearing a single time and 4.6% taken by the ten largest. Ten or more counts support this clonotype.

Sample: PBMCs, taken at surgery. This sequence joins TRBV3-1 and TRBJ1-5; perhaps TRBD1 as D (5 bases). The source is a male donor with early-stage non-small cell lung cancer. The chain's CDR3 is CASSQVLGRDQPQHF. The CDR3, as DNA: TGTGCCAGCAGCCAAGTGTTGGGCAGGGATCAGCCCCAGCATTTT. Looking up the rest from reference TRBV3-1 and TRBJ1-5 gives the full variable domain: DTAVSQTPKYLVTQMGNDKSIKCEQNLGHDTMYWYKQDSKKFLKIMFSYNNKELIINETVPNRFSPKSPDKAHLNLHINSLELGDSAVYFCASSQVLGRDQPQHFGDGTRLSIL.